Listed here is a single T cell receptor (beta chain). Its antigen remains unidentified. There are no base qualities to consult, and no much larger clone falls within one base. Participants in the prospective study were enrolled through a virtual design, were aged roughly 18 to 100 years, and lived in about 25 United States geographic areas. To assign participants to cohorts, the prospective study relied on clinical history that participants themselves reported in a screening survey and a study questionnaire. ImmuneRACE Cohort 3 recovered participants were defined by two consecutive negative NP/OP PCR tests, healthcare professional clearance, or symptom resolution. In the prospective study, whole blood, serum and a nasopharyngeal or oropharyngeal swab were collected from each participant by mobile phlebotomists. Additional blood draws and questionnaires over a roughly two-month period could optionally be provided by prospective study participants. Prospective study blood samples were shipped either frozen or at room temperature before DNA extraction.

This sample is part of a study of blood T cell repertoires in COVID-19 (dated by TCRdb to 2020 to 2021). As for the study more broadly: The collaborator samples originated in the United States, Italy and Spain and spanned the acute and convalescent phases of COVID-19. Where HLA class I and class II types were available, the types were taken from metadata supplied by the sample provider, not from assay-based typing. Samples were obtained from the ongoing ImmuneRACE study (first 160 participants) and from over 1,000 subjects provided by 6 global collaborators. The dataset comprised deeply sampled blood TCRbeta repertoires from subjects exposed to, actively infected with, or recovered from COVID-19. Nearly every sample came with metadata listing a de-identified subject ID, COVID-19 status, age in years and sex. The repertoires were released in a freely available public database intended as a resource for research on the immune response to SARS-CoV-2. The prospective study material was composed of cDNA or gDNA derived from T cells, B-cell-depleted T cells, or PBMCs.

The paper as a whole reports these results and caveats: How much clinical and demographic metadata was included differed by source and by participant, and the metadata was provided uncurated.

TCRbeta CDR3 regions were amplified from genomic DNA by means of the immunoSEQ Assay, a bias-controlled multiplex PCR. In the original analysis: Within the assay, amplification of reference gene primers was used to estimate how many nucleated cells each sample contained. To quantify the absolute abundance of each unique TCRbeta CDR3 rearrangement, sequence reads were collapsed and filtered. For each sample, productive Simpson clonality was calculated as the square root of Simpson's diversity index over productive rearrangements. The table was pulled from immuneACCESS by TCRdb, which kept in-frame rearrangements only. Such tables lose some clones; where checked, under half of the loss comes from unresolved V genes, and the rest has no known cause. V and J calls and clone size follow that table, whereas D and trimming were derived from the DNA. The sample data list 400,000 or so clones, and 90% of these were observed just once. More than 0.55% of the sample belongs to the ten largest clones.

The TCR comes from a man between 18 and 29 years old who had recovered from COVID-19. The sequencing input was PBMCs or T cells enriched from blood (not recorded which).

The DNA is TGTGCCAGCAGTTACTCACAGGGTCGTAATGAGCAGTTCTTC. The encoded protein is CASSYSQGRNEQFF. Recombination joined TRBV6-5 with TRBJ2-1; the D gene is perhaps TRBD1, from 6 matching bases. The CDR3 covers 14 residues, taking in both the cysteine and the phenylalanine. CDR3 DNA is the only sequence kept; it has 42 bases, read in frame from the first base. V sheds 0 bases and J sheds 7 bases, leaving 10 bases between their ends. From a lookup of the germline V gene, CDR1 and CDR2 are MNHEY and SVGAGI.